The clone carrying this T cell receptor (beta chain) is a singleton in its sample. The sample is drawn from a study of cytomegalovirus exposure and HLA in healthy donors. Trimming stripped 1 base from V and 6 bases from J, with 10 bases between. The CDR3 is 13 residues long. Germline V lookup: CDR1 SGHTA, CDR2 FQGNSA. PCR involved 60 Vbeta and 13 Jbeta primers. Assay used: immunoSEQ multiplex PCR; TCRdb lists only in-frame clones, some missing. In the table there are some 150,000 clones, about 83% of which are singletons. This sequence joins TRBV7-2 and TRBJ2-7; the D is unclear. The receptor's source is a woman between 25 and 40 years old in good health and CMV-seronegative. Material: PBMCs. The CDR3 coding sequence is TGTGCCAGCAGCTTAGAACCCTCCGGCGAGCAGTACTTC. It translates to CASSLEPSGEQYF.